This T cell receptor (beta chain) emerged from a study of CD8 T cells in Susac syndrome. Random-hexamer reverse transcription was applied to roughly 0.5 to 1 ug RNA. TCRdb ran MiXCR on the immunoSEQ multiplex PCR reads and lists one entry per CDR3 protein. The table includes about 200,000 distinct CDR3 sequences, nearly 95% detected once. V shed 3 bases and J shed 2 bases, with 8 bases lying between them. This CDR3 region has 14 residues. This TCR came from a human donor with multiple sclerosis. V gene TRBV12-3 or TRBV12-4 combines with J gene TRBJ1-5; D call uncertain. Sequencing was done on a sample of CD4+ T cells from PBMCs. In DNA, the CDR3 is TGTGCCAGCAGTTTTTCGGGTGGCAATCAGCCCCAGCATTTT. Its protein is CASSFSGGNQPQHF.